This TCR beta chain appears in the sequencing data of a study of CD4+ T cells in melanoma. The study, taken as a whole, reports: A reported correlation linked neoantigen-specific CD4+ T cells to CD8+, macrophage and B cell function.

This CDR3 contains 13 residues. V lost 5 bases to trimming and J lost 7 bases, with 14 bases between them. Germline V CDR1 and CDR2: MDHEN, SYDVKM. Assay used: immunoSEQ multiplex PCR; TCRdb lists only in-frame clones, some missing. The sample shows more than 90,000 clones, 80% to 95% of them seen only once. With respect to this clone: Antigen: not known.

Material: peripheral blood. The sequence was obtained from a human donor with melanoma. This rearrangement joins TRBV28 to TRBJ1-1; D not certain. CDR3 region: CASSPPSWYEAFF. The CDR3 DNA follows: TGTGCCAGCAGTCCCCCCAGTTGGTATGAAGCTTTCTTT.